This is a list of T cell receptor beta chains from one sample in a study of regulatory T cells in long-lasting Graves disease. TCRdb ran MiXCR on the multiplex PCR reads and lists one entry per CDR3 protein. The table has 350,000 to 450,000 distinct CDR3 sequences, about 15% seen once. The same data also went into a second study, on T cells in Graves' hyperthyroidism and ophthalmopathy.

Source: peripheral blood mononuclear cells (PBMCs), taken at new diagnosis, from a patient treated with antithyroid drugs. Receptors originate from a young woman with Graves disease. CDR3s include the opening cysteine and the closing phenylalanine or tryptophan. The order of the fields is J gene, clone size, V gene, D gene, CDR3 DNA, CDR3 protein. A D gene is named only where the DNA matches it firmly. Some rows have no size entry. The others give once, few or many, or a class for an expanded clone.

J gene: TRBJ2-2; clone size: many; V gene: TRBV5-5; D gene: TRBD1; CDR3 DNA: TGTGCCAGCAGCTTTCGGACAGGGTTTTCCGGGGAGCTGTTTTTT; CDR3 protein: CASSFRTGFSGELFF
J gene: TRBJ2-3; clone size: many; V gene: TRBV18; D gene: TRBD1; CDR3 DNA: TGTGCCAGCTCACCGCGGACAGGGGTGAAAGATACGCAGTATTTT; CDR3 protein: CASSPRTGVKDTQYF
J gene: TRBJ2-2; clone size: many; V gene: TRBV12-3/TRBV12-4; D gene: TRBD1; CDR3 DNA: TGTGCCAGCAACACCGACAGGGACACCGGGGAGCTGTTTTTT; CDR3 protein: CASNTDRDTGELFF
J gene: TRBJ1-4; clone size: many; V gene: TRBV18; D gene: NA; CDR3 DNA: TGTGCCAGCTCGCAACCCCCGTCGGGTTATGAAAAACTGTTTTTT; CDR3 protein: CASSQPPSGYEKLFF
J gene: TRBJ1-1; clone size: NA; V gene: TRBV10-3; D gene: TRBD1; CDR3 DNA: TGTGCCATCAGGCAGACAGGGGATAACACTGAAGCTTTCTTT; CDR3 protein: CAIRQTGDNTEAFF
J gene: TRBJ2-7; clone size: many; V gene: TRBV11-2; D gene: NA; CDR3 DNA: TGTGCCAGCAAGAAGGCCAGGGTAACCTACGAGCAGTACTTC; CDR3 protein: CASKKARVTYEQYF
J gene: TRBJ2-7; clone size: few; V gene: TRBV20-1; D gene: TRBD1; CDR3 DNA: TGCAGTGCCCGGGACAGTGGCTACGAGCAGTACTTC; CDR3 protein: CSARDSGYEQYF
J gene: TRBJ2-1; clone size: few; V gene: TRBV15; D gene: TRBD2; CDR3 DNA: TGTGCCACCAGGCCGGGACTAGTCTTTTACAATGAGCAGTTCTTC; CDR3 protein: CATRPGLVFYNEQFF
J gene: TRBJ2-3; clone size: many; V gene: TRBV11-3; D gene: TRBD2; CDR3 DNA: TGTGCCAGCAGCGCCCCGGGGGGGGCCACAGATACGCAGTATTTT; CDR3 protein: CASSAPGGATDTQYF
J gene: TRBJ2-2; clone size: NA; V gene: TRBV5-1; D gene: NA; CDR3 DNA: TGCGCCAGCAGCTGGGGCGCGAACACCGGGGAGCTGTTTTTT; CDR3 protein: CASSWGANTGELFF
J gene: TRBJ2-4; clone size: NA; V gene: TRBV5-1; D gene: TRBD1; CDR3 DNA: TGTGCCAGCAGCGTCCGGGACAGGGGTAATCTTCTGGCCAAAAACATTCAGTACTTC; CDR3 protein: CASSVRDRGNLLAKNIQYF
J gene: TRBJ1-2; clone size: NA; V gene: TRBV2; D gene: NA; CDR3 DNA: TGTGCCAGCAGTGAAGAGGGGGGACGCTATGGCTACACCTTC; CDR3 protein: CASSEEGGRYGYTF
J gene: TRBJ2-7; clone size: few; V gene: TRBV4-1; D gene: NA; CDR3 DNA: TGCGCCAGCAGCCAGCGGGACAGTCCTTCCTACGAGCAGTACTTC; CDR3 protein: CASSQRDSPSYEQYF
J gene: TRBJ1-5; clone size: few; V gene: TRBV3-1; D gene: NA; CDR3 DNA: TGTGCCAGCAGCCAAGGCAGGGGCAATCAGCCCCAGCATTTT; CDR3 protein: CASSQGRGNQPQHF
J gene: TRBJ1-2; clone size: many; V gene: TRBV6-1; D gene: NA; CDR3 DNA: TGTGCCAGCATTGGGGTGGACTATGGCTACACCTTC; CDR3 protein: CASIGVDYGYTF
J gene: TRBJ1-1; clone size: few; V gene: TRBV12-3/TRBV12-4; D gene: NA; CDR3 DNA: TGTGCCAGCAGTCGGGGAGGGCAAGCTTTCTTT; CDR3 protein: CASSRGGQAFF
J gene: TRBJ2-2; clone size: few; V gene: TRBV19; D gene: NA; CDR3 DNA: TGTGCCAGCTCTTCTCCGGGACACGTAACCGGGGAGCTGTTTTTT; CDR3 protein: CASSSPGHVTGELFF
J gene: TRBJ2-1; clone size: many; V gene: TRBV11-2; D gene: NA; CDR3 DNA: TGTGCCAGCAGCTGGGGTAATGAGCAGTTCTTC; CDR3 protein: CASSWGNEQFF